Included here is one TCR beta chain sequence, with context. The repertoire was sequenced with immunoSEQ multiplex PCR; TCRdb's copy has only in-frame clones and lacks some. The sample lists 300,000 to 350,000 clones, about 90% occurring once. The CDR3 length is 12 residues. V was pared by 4 bases and J by 5 bases, with 8 bases between. The germline V gene has CDR1 MNHEY and CDR2 SVGEGT. These data are taken from a study of blood T cell repertoires in COVID-19. Sequenced: peripheral blood. The chain recombines TRBV6-2 or TRBV6-3 with TRBJ1-1; D not certain. The clonotype originates from a woman aged 18-35 years who had recovered from COVID-19. CDR3 loop: CASSSRVTEAFF. The DNA of the CDR3 is TGTGCCAGCAGTTCGAGGGTGACTGAAGCTTTCTTT.